Listed here are 31 T cell receptor beta chains from one sample, sequenced in a study of blood T cell repertoires in COVID-19. Generated by immunoSEQ multiplex PCR, the TCRdb table keeps only in-frame clones and is missing some. The table shows fewer than 65,000 clones, with roughly 85% occurring only once. The source material was peripheral blood. These TCRs come from a human donor in a cohort sampled during active COVID-19.

The chain combines TRBV18 with TRBJ1-4; the D gene is possibly TRBD1 (5 bases). V gave up 3 bases and J gave up 4 bases, with 12 bases separating them. Germline V gene data show CDR1 as KGHSH and CDR2 as LQKENI. The CDR3 is 15 amino acids. The DNA for the CDR3 is TGTGCCAGCTCACCGGGAGGACACTTTAATGAAAAACTGTTTTTT. It is translated as CASSPGGHFNEKLFF.

This clone occurred once. This chain uses TRBV7-2 with TRBJ2-3; TRBD2 might be the D (5 bases). Germline V CDR1 and CDR2: SGHTA, FQGNSA. The CDR3 sequence is 15 residues long. The V end was cut by 1 base, the J end by 6 bases, with 14 bases between. For the CDR3, the DNA is TGTGCCAGCAGCTTAGTGGGAGACTGGGTGGATACGCAGTATTTT. It translates to CASSLVGDWVDTQYF.

The chain joins TRBV5-1 to TRBJ2-1; 13 nucleotides align to TRBD2. V lost 0 bases and J lost 7; bases outside the gene matches: 1. The CDR3 length is 15 residues. Germline V gene sequence: CDR1 SGHRS, CDR2 YFSETQ. The CDR3, as DNA: TGCGCCAGCAGCTTGGGACTAGCGGGGGGTAATGAGCAGTTCTTC. Translated: CASSLGLAGGNEQFF.

The rearrangement joins TRBV4-3 to TRBJ2-3; D might be TRBD1 (6 bases). The CDR3 covers 16 residues. Looked up from germline, CDR1 is LGHNA and CDR2 is YSLEER. V was cut by 0 bases and J by 7 bases, with 17 bases left in between. CDR3 DNA sequence: TGCGCCAGCAGCCAAGATAGGGGGTTCGTTCGAAATACGCAGTATTTT. It codes for CASSQDRGFVRNTQYF.

This chain connects TRBV19 to TRBJ1-6, with no clear D. This CDR3 is 14 amino acids long. Germline-derived CDR1 and CDR2 are LNHDA and SQIVND (reference sequence). Trimming took 5 bases from V and 5 from J, leaving 10 bases between them. CDR3 DNA: TGTGCCAGTAGTGCGCCTTCGGATAATTCACCCCTCCACTTT. Its translation: CASSAPSDNSPLHF.

This chain joins TRBV18 and TRBJ2-7; a weak D match, TRBD1 (6 bases). V was cut by 0 bases and J by 3 bases, with 12 bases left in between. Germline V gene data show CDR1 as KGHSH and CDR2 as LQKENI. This CDR3 contains 15 residues. CDR3 in DNA: TGTGCCAGCTCACCACCGGTACAGGGAAGCTACGAGCAGTACTTC. It specifies CASSPPVQGSYEQYF.

This sequence joins TRBV19 and TRBJ1-1; D unresolved. Germline CDR1 LNHDA, CDR2 SQIVND (reference sequence). This CDR3 has 12 residues. Trimming stripped 5 bases from V and 6 bases from J, with 10 bases between. The CDR3 nucleotides read TGTGCCAGTAGTCCTCGACAAGCTGAAGCTTTCTTT. It specifies CASSPRQAEAFF.

The chain carries TRBV5-4 and TRBJ2-3, with TRBD2 matching 10 bases. CDR3 length: 15 amino acids. Germline-derived CDR1 and CDR2 are SGHNT and YYREEE (reference sequence). V shed 4 bases, J shed 2 bases, and the junction held 4 bases outside the gene matches. CDR3 loop: CASSILAGTTDTQYF. CDR3 nucleotide sequence: TGTGCCAGCAGCATACTAGCGGGGACCACAGATACGCAGTATTTT.

J is TRBJ1-1 and V is TRBV12-3 or TRBV12-4; D might be TRBD1 (6 bases). The CDR3 spans 12 residues. Trimming cost V 6 bases and J 8 bases, with 13 bases left between them. CDR3 amino acids: CASSSQGREAFF. CDR3 in DNA: TGTGCCAGCAGCTCCCAGGGGCGGGAAGCTTTCTTT.

The chain uses TRBV6-5 and TRBJ2-1; possibly TRBD1 for D (5 bases). The length of the CDR3 is 15 residues. Germline lookup yields CDR1 MNHEY and CDR2 SVGAGI. The ends were cut back, 2 bases at V and 1 base at J, with 9 bases in the middle. CDR3 sequence: CASSYPGHSYNEQFF. CDR3 nucleotides: TGTGCCAGCAGTTACCCAGGGCATTCCTACAATGAGCAGTTCTTC.

This clone was picked up one time. The gene calls are TRBV3-1 (or the pseudogene TRBV3-2) and TRBJ2-2; TRBD1 matches at 12 bases. Germline V gene lookup returns CDR1 LGHDT and CDR2 YNNKEL (reference sequence). This CDR3 is 16 amino acids long. The J segment lost 6 bases and the V segment lost 2 bases, leaving 4 bases of the junction unmatched. The CDR3 protein is CASSQPGQGAAGELFF. CDR3 sequence (DNA): TGTGCCAGCAGCCAACCGGGACAGGGGGCTGCCGGGGAGCTGTTTTTT.

This chain connects TRBV12-1 to TRBJ2-2; the DNA was not used to check the table's D call, TRBD2. TRBV12-1 is termed a pseudogene. The CDR3 consists of 14 residues. Here the CDR3 DNA reads TGTGCCAGCAGCTTTGTAGCGGGGGTGAGGGAGCTGTTTTTT. As protein: CASSFVAGVRELFF.

V is TRBV5-4 and J is TRBJ1-2, with D possibly matching TRBD1 (6 bases). Deletions cut 4 bases from V and 2 bases from J, with 15 bases between. CDR1 is SGHNT and CDR2 is YYREEE in the germline V gene (reference sequence). The CDR3 consists of 15 residues. The CDR3 protein is CASSAWGLGNYGYTF. In nucleotides, the CDR3 is TGTGCCAGCAGCGCGTGGGGGCTGGGCAACTATGGCTACACCTTC.

The chain joins TRBV11-3 to TRBJ2-6; perhaps TRBD1 as D (7 bases). The V end lost 7 bases, the J end lost 1 base, and 11 bases lay between the germline ends. CDR1 SGHNT and CDR2 YENEEA come from the germline V gene. The CDR3 spans 15 residues. CDR3: CASKQGRSGANVLTF. CDR3 nucleotides: TGTGCCAGCAAACAGGGGAGGTCTGGGGCCAACGTCCTGACTTTC. The complete variable domain, with remaining parts taken from reference TRBV11-3 and TRBJ2-6, reads EAGVVQSPRYKIIEKKQPVAFWCNPISGHNTLYWYLQNLGQGPELLIRYENEEAVDDSQLPKDRFSAERLKGVDSTLKIQPAELGDSAVYLCASKQGRSGANVLTFGAGSRLTVL.

The genes are TRBV27 and TRBJ2-7; D may be TRBD2 (6 bases). Germline V lookup: CDR1 MNHEY, CDR2 SMNVEV (reference sequence). The V gene lost 4 bases and the J gene lost 3 bases, with 7 bases spanning the gap. CDR3 length equals 12 residues. This CDR3 is CASSYGGYEQYF. As DNA, the CDR3 is TGTGCCAGCAGTTACGGGGGCTACGAGCAGTACTTC.

The chain is built from TRBV24-1 and TRBJ1-2; D is possibly TRBD1 (5 bases). The CDR3 sequence is 11 residues long. The V end lost 9 bases, the J end lost 8 bases, and 12 bases lay between the germline ends. CDR1 is KGHDR, CDR2 SFDVKD, per germline. The CDR3 bases are TGTGCCACCGGGGCCTCGTTCGGCTACACCTTC. Translating gives CATGASFGYTF.

V and J are TRBV7-3 and TRBJ2-5; D is perhaps TRBD1 (6 bases). Trimming took off 4 bases at V and 2 bases at J, with 8 bases between the two ends. CDR3 length: 13 amino acids. The germline CDR1 and CDR2 sequences are SGHTA and FQGTGA. CDR3 sequence: CASSSGQQETQYF. CDR3 DNA: TGTGCCAGCAGCTCCGGACAGCAAGAGACCCAGTACTTC.

The chain combines TRBV5-8 with TRBJ2-4; tentative D call: TRBD2 (5 bases). This CDR3 contains 14 residues. Germline V gene data show CDR1 as SGHTS and CDR2 as YDEGEE. V was cut by 5 bases and J by 0 bases, with 9 bases left in between. The CDR3 region is CASSSGLAKNIQYF. The CDR3 DNA reads TGTGCCAGCAGTTCTGGACTAGCCAAAAACATTCAGTACTTC.

CDR3 region: CASRTSGGIYETQYF. In DNA form, the CDR3 reads TGTGCCAGCAGGACTAGCGGGGGCATATATGAGACCCAGTACTTC. The rearrangement uses TRBV2 and TRBJ2-5; 12 nucleotides agree with TRBD2. CDR1 and CDR2 (germline): SNHLY, FYNNEI. CDR3 length equals 15 residues. The V gene end was trimmed by 6 bases and the J gene end by 5 bases; junction bases not matched to a gene: 7. The entire variable domain, with the rest obtained from reference TRBV2 and TRBJ2-5, is as follows: EPEVTQTPSHQVTQMGQEVILRCVPISNHLYFYWYRQILGQKVEFLVSFYNNEISEKSEIFDDQFSVERPDGSNFTLKIRSTKLEDSAMYFCASRTSGGIYETQYFGPGTRLLVL.

The chain couples TRBV9 to TRBJ2-2, with TRBD2 matching over 9 bases. This CDR3 spans 17 amino acids. Germline V gene data show CDR1 as SGDLS and CDR2 as YYNGEE. V shed 1 base and J 8 bases; nucleotides not matched to a gene: 12. CDR3 sequence reads: CASSVRAGGGAGGELFF. In DNA form, the CDR3 reads TGTGCCAGCAGCGTAAGGGCAGGCGGGGGGGCAGGTGGGGAGCTGTTTTTT. Filled out from reference TRBV9 and TRBJ2-2, the complete variable domain reads DSGVTQTPKHLITATGQRVTLRCSPRSGDLSVYWYQQSLDQGLQFLIQYYNGEERAKGNILERFSAQQFPDLHSELNLSSLELGDSALYFCASSVRAGGGAGGELFFGEGSRLTVL.

Only one count was recorded for this clone. The chain is built from TRBV19 and TRBJ2-3; 13 positions match TRBD2. After removal of 8 bases from V and 7 bases from J, the junction contained 6 bases not matched to a gene. CDR1 and CDR2 from the germline V gene are LNHDA and SQIVND (reference sequence). The CDR3 runs 14 residues. The DNA for the CDR3 is TGTGCCAGTGCGACTAGCGGGGGGTCGAATACGCAGTATTTT. Encoded protein: CASATSGGSNTQYF.

The rearrangement uses TRBV4-2 and TRBJ2-1; 10 positions agree with TRBD2. The V segment lost 0 bases and the J segment 8 bases; nucleotides outside the gene matches: 7. The V gene's germline CDR1 is LGHNA and CDR2 YNFKEQ. The CDR3 contains 16 residues. Here the CDR3 DNA reads TGTGCCAGCAGCCAAGAGGATAGCGGGGGGCGGGATGAGCAGTTCTTC. It codes for CASSQEDSGGRDEQFF.

The V call is TRBV6-1, the J call TRBJ2-5; a weak D match, TRBD2 (6 bases). The CDR3 consists of 11 residues. CDR1 MNHNS and CDR2 SASEGT come from the germline V gene. V shed 0 bases and J shed 14 bases, with 10 bases lying between them. The CDR3: CASSEAGGSYF. The CDR3 DNA reads TGTGCCAGCAGTGAAGCCGGGGGTAGTTACTTC.

This sequence joins TRBV11-2 and TRBJ2-5; 14 bases are a match to TRBD2. The CDR3 runs 18 residues. Unmatched junction bases numbered 10, after V lost 5 bases and J lost 2 bases. CDR1 and CDR2 from the germline V gene are SGHAT and FQNNGV. CDR3 nucleotide sequence: TGTGCCAGCAGCCCGGGACTGACTAGCGGGGGGGTACAAGAGACCCAGTACTTC. This sequence encodes CASSPGLTSGGVQETQYF.

The chain combines TRBV4-1 with TRBJ2-5, with 10 bases aligning to TRBD2. CDR3 length equals 15 residues. V dropped 2 bases and J dropped 1; count of bases not matched to a gene: 1. Germline CDR1 reads MGHRA; CDR2 reads YSYEKL. Written as DNA, the CDR3 is TGCGCCAGCAGCCAATTAGCGGGGGGCCAAGAGACCCAGTACTTC. Its translation: CASSQLAGGQETQYF.

This clone appeared once. The chain carries TRBV2 and TRBJ2-1, with D hard to call. Trimming took off 4 bases at V and 7 bases at J, with 11 bases between the two ends. Per germline, CDR1 SNHLY and CDR2 FYNNEI. CDR3 length equals 13 residues. Here the CDR3 DNA reads TGTGCCAGCAGTGCGTCAAGCTATAATGAGCAGTTCTTC. It encodes CASSASSYNEQFF.

The V gene is TRBV18, the J gene TRBJ1-4; 7 nucleotides agree with TRBD1. Unmatched junction bases numbered 4, after V lost 4 bases and J lost 2 bases. The CDR3 consists of 15 residues. From germline, CDR1 is KGHSH and CDR2 LQKENI. This CDR3 reads CASSQQTGTNEKLFF. The CDR3 DNA reads as TGTGCCAGCTCACAACAGACAGGGACTAATGAAAAACTGTTTTTT.

The gene calls are TRBV6-4 and TRBJ2-3; 12 positions match TRBD2. CDR1 and CDR2 (germline): MRHNA, SNTAGT. Germline trimming cut 5 bases from V and 4 bases from J; bases unmatched to any gene: 16. CDR3 length: 19 amino acids. The DNA of the CDR3 is TGTGCCAGCAGTCTGACTAGCGGGGGTGAGTGGTATATTGCAGATACGCAGTATTTT. Its protein is CASSLTSGGEWYIADTQYF.

CDR3 DNA sequence: TGTGCCAGCAGTGCGTCCGCCGGAGGGACAGGGATTCAGCCCCAGCATTTT. It translates to CASSASAGGTGIQPQHF. The chain joins TRBV6-1 to TRBJ1-5; 9 positions match TRBD1. This CDR3 is 17 amino acids long. V lost 4 bases to trimming and J lost 6 bases; unmatched junction nucleotides: 13. Germline V gene lookup returns CDR1 MNHNS and CDR2 SASEGT.

The chain's CDR3 is CATRGDRGPYEQYF. In nucleotides, the CDR3 is TGTGCCACCCGAGGCGACAGGGGGCCCTACGAGCAGTACTTC. V usage is TRBV15 and J usage is TRBJ2-7; 10 bases map to TRBD1. V trimming: 8 bases; J trimming: 2 bases; junction bases outside the gene matches: 6. CDR3 length: 14 amino acids. Looked up from germline, CDR1 is LNHNV and CDR2 is YYDKDF (reference sequence). Combining the CDR3 with reference TRBV15 and TRBJ2-7 gives the whole variable domain DAMVIQNPRYQVTQFGKPVTLSCSQTLNHNVMYWYQQKSSQAPKLLFHYYDKDFNNEADTPDNFQSRRPNTSFCFLDIRSPGLGDTAMYLCATRGDRGPYEQYFGPGTRLTVT.

The V and J genes are TRBV29-1 and TRBJ1-5, with TRBD1 matching over 8 bases. The germline V gene encodes CDR1 SQVTM and CDR2 ANQGSEA. J lost 2 bases, V lost 4 bases, and 1 base had no gene match. This CDR3 has 13 amino acids. CDR3 coding DNA: TGCAGCGTTGCGGACAGGGGCAATCAGCCCCAGCATTTT. Its translation: CSVADRGNQPQHF.